Listed below are T cell receptor beta chains from one sample, sequenced in a study of identical twins. One entry per CDR3 protein results from TCRdb running MiXCR on the 5' RACE reads. The sample shows fewer than 550,000 distinct CDR3 sequences, roughly 13% of them seen only once. These data were also filed under a second study, of yellow fever vaccine responses in identical twins.

The sequenced sample was CD4+ T cells sorted from blood. These receptors were collected from a woman aged 18-30 years in good health. The CDR3 runs from the conserved cysteine through the conserved F or W. A D gene is named only where the DNA matches it firmly. Expanded clones are given a class, and other clones once, few, many or no size at all.

len	j_gene	abundance	d_gene	v_gene	CDR3aa	CDR3nt
13	TRBJ2-5	.	TRBD1	TRBV28	CASSRTGQETQYF	TGTGCCAGCAGCCGGACAGGGCAAGAGACCCAGTACTTC
16	TRBJ2-3	.	.	TRBV4-1	CASSQVFPGPTDTQYF	TGCGCCAGCAGCCAAGTCTTTCCGGGCCCCACAGATACGCAGTATTTT
18	TRBJ2-1	many	TRBD2	TRBV5-1	CASSLVPGPSGGYNEQFF	TGCGCCAGCAGCTTGGTTCCCGGTCCTAGCGGGGGCTACAATGAGCAGTTCTTC
14	TRBJ2-6	.	.	TRBV7-2	CASDLEDGANVLTF	TGTGCCAGCGACCTGGAGGACGGGGCCAACGTCCTGACTTTC
14	TRBJ1-6	few	.	TRBV5-8	CASRLLGANSPLHF	TGTGCCAGCCGGCTCCTAGGGGCTAATTCACCCCTCCACTTT
13	TRBJ2-3	many	.	TRBV5-6	CASSADREDTQYF	TGTGCCAGCAGCGCAGACCGGGAGGATACGCAGTATTTT
15	TRBJ2-2	few	.	TRBV6-4	CASKIEAANTGELFF	TGTGCCAGCAAAATAGAAGCGGCGAACACCGGGGAGCTGTTTTTT
14	TRBJ2-5	many	TRBD1	TRBV20-1	CSAFRDRGLETQYF	TGCAGTGCTTTCCGGGACAGGGGGCTGGAGACCCAGTACTTC
13	TRBJ2-5	few	TRBD2	TRBV29-1	CSATQGLAGGQYF	TGCAGCGCTACTCAAGGCCTAGCGGGAGGACAGTACTTC
15	TRBJ2-5	many	TRBD1	TRBV29-1	CSADTGTGAYETQYF	TGCAGCGCTGATACCGGGACAGGGGCGTACGAGACCCAGTACTTC
16	TRBJ2-3	.	TRBD2	TRBV3-1	CASNHGLAGAPDTQYF	TGTGCCAGCAACCATGGACTAGCGGGGGCACCGGATACGCAGTATTTT
14	TRBJ2-1	.	.	TRBV7-9	CASSLIAEGGEQFF	TGTGCCAGCAGCTTGATCGCTGAGGGAGGTGAGCAGTTCTTC
15	TRBJ2-5	.	TRBD1	TRBV7-9	CASSKTGQGFETQYF	TGTGCCAGCAGCAAGACGGGACAGGGATTCGAGACCCAGTACTTC
14	TRBJ2-7	.	TRBD2	TRBV27	CASSWGTRVWEQYF	TGTGCCAGCAGTTGGGGGACTAGGGTATGGGAGCAGTACTTC
14	TRBJ2-1	many	.	TRBV29-1	CSVNSGVRNNEQFF	TGCAGCGTTAATTCGGGGGTTCGGAACAATGAGCAGTTCTTC
15	TRBJ2-7	many	TRBD1	TRBV9	CASSVNPGQGWEQYF	TGTGCCAGCAGCGTAAACCCGGGACAGGGGTGGGAGCAGTACTTC
12	TRBJ1-6	.	.	TRBV15	CATSTRESPLHF	TGTGCCACCAGCACGAGGGAATCACCCCTCCACTTT
11	TRBJ2-1	.	.	TRBV2	CASNRYNEQFF	TGTGCCAGCAACCGCTACAATGAGCAGTTCTTC
17	TRBJ1-1	.	.	TRBV5-1	CASSLFSLGVGVPEAFF	TGCGCCAGCAGCTTGTTTAGTTTAGGGGTGGGAGTCCCTGAAGCTTTCTTT
14	TRBJ2-7	.	TRBD2	TRBV5-1	CASSLGLAAGEQYF	TGCGCCAGCAGCTTGGGGCTAGCGGCCGGGGAGCAGTACTTC